Below are 11 T cell receptor beta chains sequenced from a single sample in a study of OX40 agonist ivuxolimab in advanced cancers. Clones were read by immunoSEQ multiplex PCR, and TCRdb kept only the in-frame ones, dropping some. The sample records 75,000 to 90,000 clones, roughly 92% being singletons. The sample here was CD4+ or CD8+ T cells sorted from blood, taken in a trial of the OX40 agonist ivuxolimab. Source of these receptors: an adult with an advanced solid tumor such as melanoma, head and neck, liver or kidney cancer.

The chain has TRBV6-6 and TRBJ2-2; the D gene is possibly TRBD2 (6 bases). With 4 bases removed from V and 7 bases from J, the gap between germline ends came to 16 bases. The CDR3 has 15 amino acids. From germline, CDR1 is MNHNY and CDR2 SVGAGI (reference sequence). The CDR3 here is CASSSSQGGHGELFF. DNA for the CDR3: TGTGCCAGCAGTTCGAGTCAGGGAGGTCACGGGGAGCTGTTTTTT.

The V call is TRBV27, the J call TRBJ2-5, with 8 bases fitting TRBD2. Germline assignment: CDR1 MNHEY and CDR2 SMNVEV (reference sequence). With V trimmed by 2 bases and J by 5 bases, 4 bases remained unmatched. This CDR3 has 14 residues. CDR3 protein: CASSLTSGGETQYF. CDR3 in DNA: TGTGCCAGCAGTTTAACTAGCGGAGGGGAGACCCAGTACTTC.

This clone was detected only a few times. The V call is TRBV5-1, the J call TRBJ2-1; TRBD1 aligns across 11 bases. The V gene's germline CDR1 is SGHRS and CDR2 YFSETQ. This CDR3 contains 16 residues. Unmatched junction bases numbered 11, after V lost 4 bases and J lost 8 bases. The CDR3 region is CASSRPGTGGRDEQFF. The DNA for the CDR3 is TGCGCCAGCAGCCGTCCTGGGACAGGGGGTAGGGATGAGCAGTTCTTC.

This chain uses TRBV7-2 with TRBJ1-2; the D gene is possibly TRBD1 (5 bases). V lost 5 bases to trimming and J lost 3 bases, with 19 bases between them. CDR1 SGHTA and CDR2 FQGNSA come from the germline V gene. This CDR3 region has 16 residues. CDR3 residues: CASSRDSGDGDYGYTF. CDR3 DNA: TGTGCCAGCAGCCGGGACTCCGGGGACGGTGACTATGGCTACACCTTC.

The J gene is TRBJ2-1, the V gene TRBV27; 7 nucleotides line up with TRBD1. Trimming cost V 3 bases and J 2 bases; bases outside gene matches: 4. The CDR3 sequence is 15 residues long. The germline CDR1 and CDR2 sequences are MNHEY and SMNVEV (reference sequence). CDR3 nucleotides: TGTGCCAGCAGTTTCCGGGACAGCCCCTACAATGAGCAGTTCTTC. This gives the protein CASSFRDSPYNEQFF.

The V call is TRBV6-5, the J call TRBJ1-2; 9 bases agree with TRBD1. CDR1 is MNHEY, CDR2 SVGAGI, per germline. V trimming: 6 bases; J trimming: 4 bases; junction bases outside the gene matches: 6. CDR3 length: 14 amino acids. CDR3 bases: TGTGCCAGCAGCCTAACAGGGGGCAGCTATGGCTACACCTTC. Translation gives CASSLTGGSYGYTF.

The rearrangement uses TRBV7-6 and TRBJ2-5, with D possibly called TRBD1 or TRBD2 (6 bases each). CDR3 length: 12 amino acids. Trimming left V 5 bases short and J 4 bases short, with 8 bases between. Looked up from germline, CDR1 is SGHVS and CDR2 is FNYEAQ. The CDR3 DNA reads TGTGCCAGCAGCCCGGGGGCAGAGACCCAGTACTTC. Protein sequence: CASSPGAETQYF.

In its sample, this clone was seen once. This sequence joins TRBV28 and TRBJ2-7, with TRBD2 as a possible D gene (6 bases). This CDR3 spans 13 amino acids. Germline V gives CDR1 MDHEN, CDR2 SYDVKM. V lost 6 bases, J lost 6 bases, and 15 bases lay in between. DNA for the CDR3: TGTGCCAGCAGAAGCGGGCGTGTGGGCGAGCAGTACTTC. Its translation is CASRSGRVGEQYF.

J is TRBJ1-1 and V is TRBV14; possibly TRBD1 for D (5 bases). V was cut by 1 base and J by 0 bases, with 9 bases left in between. The length of the CDR3 is 15 residues. Germline V lookup: CDR1 SGHDN, CDR2 FVKESK. This CDR3 reads CASSQVRGLNTEAFF. The CDR3 nucleotides are TGTGCCAGCAGCCAAGTGAGGGGCCTGAACACTGAAGCTTTCTTT.

DNA of the CDR3: TGTGCCAGTCGACAGACGAACACCGGGGAGCTGTTTTTT. Encoded protein: CASRQTNTGELFF. The V gene is TRBV11-1, the J gene TRBJ2-2, with D tentatively TRBD1 (5 bases). CDR3 size: 13 residues. The ends were cut back, 9 bases at V and 0 bases at J, with 8 bases in the middle. Germline V gene data show CDR1 as SGHAT and CDR2 as FQDESV (reference sequence).

This sequence joins TRBV10-3 and TRBJ2-3, with D possibly being TRBD2 (6 bases). Germline loops: CDR1 ENHRY, CDR2 SYGVKD. CDR3 size: 13 residues. V lost 10 bases to trimming and J lost 0 bases, with 11 bases between them. The CDR3 DNA reads as TGTGCCACCGGAGGGGCGAGCACAGATACGCAGTATTTT. It yields the protein CATGGASTDTQYF.